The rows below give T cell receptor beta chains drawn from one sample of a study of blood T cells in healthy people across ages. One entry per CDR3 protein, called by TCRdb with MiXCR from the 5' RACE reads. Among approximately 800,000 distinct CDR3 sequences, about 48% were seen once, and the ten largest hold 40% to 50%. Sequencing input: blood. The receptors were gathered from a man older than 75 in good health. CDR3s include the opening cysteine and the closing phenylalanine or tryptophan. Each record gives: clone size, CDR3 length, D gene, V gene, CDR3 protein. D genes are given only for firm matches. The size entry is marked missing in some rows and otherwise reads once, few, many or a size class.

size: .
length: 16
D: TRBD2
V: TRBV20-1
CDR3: CSAPRPTKRGFYEQYF

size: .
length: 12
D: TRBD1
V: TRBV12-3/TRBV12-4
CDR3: CASRTGGHERFF

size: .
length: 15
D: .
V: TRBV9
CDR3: CASSVVGPPQDTQYF

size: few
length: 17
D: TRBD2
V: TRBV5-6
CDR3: CASSARTSGRRTDTQYF

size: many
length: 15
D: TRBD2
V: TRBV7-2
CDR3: CASSSAASGTYEQYF

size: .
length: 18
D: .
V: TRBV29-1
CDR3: CSVDGGGQDRRGHRYAYF

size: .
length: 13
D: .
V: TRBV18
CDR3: CASSPRGRETQFF

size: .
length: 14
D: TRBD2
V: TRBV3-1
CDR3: CASSQLGEGFEQYF

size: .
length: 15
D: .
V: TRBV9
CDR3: CASSVLGAGTDTQYF

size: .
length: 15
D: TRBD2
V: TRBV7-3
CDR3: CASSLGTSQAHEQYF

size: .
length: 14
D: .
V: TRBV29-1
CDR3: CSVVGPMNTGELFF

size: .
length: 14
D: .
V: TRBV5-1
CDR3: CASSAGTSEYEQYF

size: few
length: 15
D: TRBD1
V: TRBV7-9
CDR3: CASSATGLSYNEQFF

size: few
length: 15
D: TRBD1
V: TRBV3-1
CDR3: CASSLPGQGLREQFF

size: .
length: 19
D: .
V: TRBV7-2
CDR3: CASLRSVTWDARSSYEQYF

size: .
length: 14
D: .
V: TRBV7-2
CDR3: CASSSGVNTGELFF

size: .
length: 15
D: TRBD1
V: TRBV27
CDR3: CASSSPGQGLRDAYF

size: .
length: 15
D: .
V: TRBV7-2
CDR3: CASSSGGQRYEKLFF

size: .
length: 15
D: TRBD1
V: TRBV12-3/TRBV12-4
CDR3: CASRPQGALGNEQFF

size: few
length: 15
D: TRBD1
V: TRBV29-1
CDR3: CSVDRAGGILDEQFF

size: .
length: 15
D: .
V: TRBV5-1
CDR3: CASSGSGGAGTEAFF

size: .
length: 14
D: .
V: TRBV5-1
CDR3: CASSFPSDGGRAFF